This TCR beta chain was retrieved from a study of CD8+ T cells in alopecia areata. Overall study context: Twice a day, 5 to 10 mg of oral tofacitinib was administered to treated patients. Tofacitinib treatment spanned 6 to 18 months, with 6 months off drug afterward. Study results and limitations: Greater clonality was observed in lesional scalp samples, especially alopecia totalis/universalis, versus normal scalp.

This CDR3 comprises 13 residues. Per germline, CDR1 SEHNR and CDR2 FQNEAQ (reference sequence). V was cut by 5 bases and J by 2 bases, with 10 bases left in between. RNA was isolated and reverse transcribed to cDNA, the sequencing template. The assay was immunoSEQ multiplex PCR, and TCRdb's table has in-frame clones only and misses some. The sample shows about 150,000 clones, under 60% of them seen only once. Specimens obtained from alopecia areata patients comprised lesional scalp punch biopsies and peripheral blood. Details on this clone: Its antigen is unknown.

The material was CD4+ T cells sorted from blood, obtained at week 0. The origin of this receptor is a human donor with alopecia areata. V usage is TRBV7-9 and J usage is TRBJ2-7; tentative D call: TRBD1 (6 bases). The CDR3 here is CASSGGPPYEQYF. CDR3 DNA: TGTGCCAGCAGCGGGGGCCCCCCCTACGAGCAGTACTTC.